This T cell receptor beta chain was identified in a study of T cell repertoires in cytomegalovirus infection. Whole-study context: CMV infection together with matching HLA type was indicated by public TCR beta signatures. Study conclusions and caveats: Cumulative frequency (of public TCR beta family members) identified carriers of CMV plus the relevant HLA. HLA-C-restricted TCR beta clonotypes specific for CMV led the ex vivo response.

CDR1 and CDR2 (germline): MNHEY, SVGAGI. The CDR3 contains 14 residues. V shed 2 bases and J shed 5 bases, with 12 bases lying between them. TCRdb re-called the reads through MiXCR, storing one row per CDR3 protein. This repertoire shows some 600,000 distinct CDR3 sequences, about 24% found once; its top ten account for 8%. This clonotype came up many times. The target antigen is unknown. The receptor's source is a human donor in good health (CMV status not recorded). Some clones in this sample may be carry-over from other donors' samples. This chain connects TRBV6-5 to TRBJ2-5, with a possible D match to TRBD2 (5 bases). The source material was CD8+ T cells from PBMCs. The CDR3: CASSYDGVTETQYF. CDR3 DNA: TGTGCCAGCAGTTACGACGGGGTAACGGAGACCCAGTACTTC.